These 15 T cell receptor beta chains were sequenced from one sample in a study of vaccination and CD4 T cells after COVID-19. The study sequenced cultured CD4+ T cell DNA using the Oncomine TCR Beta short-read assay. MiXCR was run by TCRdb on the PCR reads, yielding one entry per CDR3 protein. The table has some 15,000 distinct CDR3 sequences, roughly a quarter seen once. The treatment: roughly 10-day PBMC culture with coronavirus spike peptide pools or control peptides (ViraFEST assay). Their antigens are not known. Specimen: CD4+ T cells from blood, cultured in vitro, collected after SARS-CoV-2 vaccination. The receptors were sampled from a human donor who had recovered from COVID-19.

This clonotype was seen a handful of times. The V and J genes are TRBV5-1 and TRBJ1-1; weak D call: TRBD1 (5 bases). Trimming removed 3 bases at V and 4 bases at J, with 16 bases between. There are 15 residues in the CDR3. CDR1 is SGHRS, CDR2 YFSETQ, per germline. CDR3 DNA: TGCGCCAGCAGCTGGGGGGGGTCGGGATCCACTGAAGCTTTCTTT. This encodes CASSWGGSGSTEAFF.

This clonotype showed up just a few times. The chain employs TRBV27 and TRBJ1-5; D gene unclear. The CDR3 is 14 amino acids. V lost 3 bases, J lost 2 bases, and 8 bases lay in between. Germline CDR1 and CDR2: MNHEY and SMNVEV (reference sequence). The CDR3 region has the DNA TGTGCCAGCAGTTTTATGTTGGGCAATCAGCCCCAGCATTTT. It encodes CASSFMLGNQPQHF.

The chain carries TRBV28 and TRBJ2-1, with D maybe TRBD2 (6 bases). CDR1 and CDR2 (germline): MDHEN, SYDVKM. V dropped 5 bases and J dropped 13 bases, with 15 bases sitting between them. The CDR3 has 12 amino acids. CDR3 DNA sequence: TGTGCCAGCAGTCTAGGACTAATGATACAGTTCTTC. Protein product: CASSLGLMIQFF.

The sample holds a few counts of this clonotype. CDR3 sequence: CASRQNLKGSTNEKLFF. CDR3 sequence (DNA): TGTGCCAGCAGACAGAACCTGAAGGGGAGTACGAATGAAAAACTGTTTTTT. The rearrangement joins TRBV28 to TRBJ1-4, with D perhaps TRBD1 (5 bases). Germline V CDR1 and CDR2: MDHEN, SYDVKM. Trimming took off 6 bases at V and 5 bases at J, with 22 bases between the two ends. This CDR3 contains 17 residues.

The chain combines TRBV7-3 with TRBJ2-7; TRBD1 aligns across 10 bases. The J segment lost 6 bases and the V segment lost 4 bases, leaving 18 bases of the junction unmatched. CDR3 length: 18 residues. The germline V gene has CDR1 SGHTA and CDR2 FQGTGA. CDR3 DNA: TGTGCCAGCAGCTATAAACCCCCGGGACAGGGGTATTACTCCGAGCAGTACTTC. It is translated as CASSYKPPGQGYYSEQYF.

The DNA for the CDR3 is TGTGCCAGCAGCCCAGGGTGGGCGGGTGTTACTGAAGCTTTCTTT. It specifies CASSPGWAGVTEAFF. V usage is TRBV7-8 and J usage is TRBJ1-1; tentative D call: TRBD1 (5 bases). The germline CDR1 and CDR2 sequences are SGHVS and FQNEAQ. The germline V and J ends were trimmed by 5 bases and 5 bases, with 18 bases remaining between them. The length of the CDR3 is 15 residues.

The rearrangement joins TRBV28 to TRBJ1-2; D is ambiguous. The CDR3 totals 12 residues. Trimming stripped 6 bases from V and 5 bases from J, with 10 bases between. Germline loops: CDR1 MDHEN, CDR2 SYDVKM. CDR3 protein: CASRPGIYGYTF. The DNA for the CDR3 is TGTGCCAGCAGGCCCGGGATTTATGGCTACACCTTC.

This clonotype came up a few times. The rearrangement links TRBV5-1 to TRBJ2-5; 12 nucleotides agree with TRBD2. CDR3 length equals 19 residues. Losses at the gene ends were 0 bases for V and 0 bases for J; bases not matched to a gene: 9. Germline V lookup: CDR1 SGHRS, CDR2 YFSETQ. DNA of the CDR3: TGCGCCAGCAGCTTGGCCCGGACTAGCGGGAACCAATACCAAGAGACCCAGTACTTC. This sequence encodes CASSLARTSGNQYQETQYF. Supplemented by reference TRBV5-1 and TRBJ2-5, the full variable domain reads KAGVTQTPRYLIKTRGQQVTLSCSPISGHRSVSWYQQTPGQGLQFLFEYFSETQRNKGNFPGRFSGRQFSNSRSEMNVSTLELGDSALYLCASSLARTSGNQYQETQYFGPGTRLLVL.

This sequence joins TRBV6-5 and TRBJ2-7, with TRBD2 identical over 10 bases. Per germline, CDR1 MNHEY and CDR2 SVGAGI. The CDR3 sequence is 17 residues long. With 2 bases clipped from V and 6 bases from J, the junction kept 13 bases outside the gene matches. CDR3: CASSYQRAKREGREQYF. Written as DNA, the CDR3 is TGTGCCAGCAGTTACCAACGGGCAAAGCGGGAGGGCCGCGAGCAGTACTTC.

The rearrangement uses TRBV12-3 or TRBV12-4 and TRBJ2-7; 12 bases fit TRBD1. This CDR3 contains 18 residues. With V trimmed by 5 bases and J by 5 bases, 16 bases remained unmatched. The CDR3, as DNA: TGTGCCAGCAGTCGGAGGGACAGGGGGCTATGGGTCCAGAACGAGCAGTACTTC. This gives the protein CASSRRDRGLWVQNEQYF.

This chain joins TRBV18 and TRBJ1-1; TRBD1 might be the D (6 bases). This CDR3 comprises 15 residues. The V gene lost 2 bases and the J gene lost 1 base, with 11 bases spanning the gap. The germline CDR1 and CDR2 sequences are KGHSH and LQKENI. CDR3 amino acids: CASSPSTGQNTEAFF. CDR3 coding DNA: TGTGCCAGCTCACCATCGACAGGCCAGAACACTGAAGCTTTCTTT.

This chain connects TRBV11-2 to TRBJ2-2, with no clear D. Germline V gene sequence: CDR1 SGHAT, CDR2 FQNNGV. V was pared by 5 bases and J by 0 bases, with 7 bases between. The CDR3 loop spans 14 amino acids. The CDR3 spells CASSPITNTGELFF. CDR3 bases: TGTGCCAGCAGCCCCATAACGAACACCGGGGAGCTGTTTTTT.

The chain employs TRBV5-1 and TRBJ2-7, with D possibly matching TRBD1 (6 bases). Germline loops: CDR1 SGHRS, CDR2 YFSETQ. The CDR3 is made up of 13 amino acids. Between the trimmed V and J ends, which lost 0 bases and 6 bases, there was a span of 10 bases. In nucleotides, the CDR3 is TGCGCCAGCAGCTTGGTTCCCAGGGGCGAGCAGTACTTC. It codes for CASSLVPRGEQYF.

This chain connects TRBV14 to TRBJ2-3, with 7 bases aligning to TRBD1. The junction had 9 bases not matched to a gene; V was cut back by 4 bases and J by 2 bases. CDR3 length: 16 amino acids. Germline CDR1 is SGHDN and CDR2 is FVKESK. This CDR3 is CASSRYSRGYTDTQYF. CDR3 nucleotides: TGTGCCAGCAGCCGATACTCCAGGGGGTACACAGATACGCAGTATTTT.

This clonotype was observed a handful of times. Here the CDR3 DNA reads TGCAGTGCATACAGGGGGGGGATGTATGGTGGCTACACCTTC. Its protein is CSAYRGGMYGGYTF. The chain couples TRBV20-1 to TRBJ1-2; 8 bases fit TRBD1. V gave up 6 bases and J gave up 7 bases; unmatched junction bases: 13. Looked up from germline, CDR1 is DFQATT and CDR2 is SNEGSKA (reference sequence). The CDR3 runs to 14 residues.